The 9 T cell receptor beta chains given below trace back to one sample, sequenced in a study of T cell responses to AZD1222 COVID-19 vaccine. Repertoires were generated with immunoSEQ multiplex PCR, while TCRdb's copy carries only in-frame clones and drops some. The data contain around 100,000 clones, roughly 87% of them seen just once; the ten biggest clones take up about 2.5%. The input for sequencing was peripheral blood, taken 28 days after the second AZD1222 dose. The origin of the receptors is an adult who received the AZD1222 COVID-19 vaccine.

In regard to this clone: An end of the junction differs from the germline gene, which may be a read error. This chain joins TRBV28 and TRBJ1-1; tentative D call: TRBD1 (5 bases). The CDR3 covers 15 residues. The germline V gene encodes CDR1 MDHEN and CDR2 SYDVKM. CDR3 region: CASRLSQGTGTEAFF. The CDR3 bases are TGCGCCAGCAGACTCAGCCAGGGTACGGGCACTGAAGCTTTCTTT.

The V gene is TRBV3-1 (or the pseudogene TRBV3-2), the J gene TRBJ2-1; D is uncertain. The germline V gene has CDR1 LGHDT and CDR2 YNNKEL (reference sequence). The V and J ends lost 0 bases and 9 bases respectively, with 6 bases between them. The CDR3 sequence is 12 residues long. The CDR3 loop is CASSQDEVEQFF. CDR3 in DNA: TGTGCCAGCAGCCAAGATGAGGTTGAGCAGTTCTTC.

The rearrangement uses TRBV7-2 and TRBJ1-1; 11 bases align to TRBD1. The V and J ends lost 1 base and 5 bases, in that order; junction bases with no gene match: 3. The germline CDR1 and CDR2 sequences are SGHTA and FQGNSA. The CDR3 has 15 amino acids. CDR3 nucleotide sequence: TGTGCCAGCAGCTTAGAAGGGACAGGGGGGACTGAAGCTTTCTTT. It specifies CASSLEGTGGTEAFF.

The rearrangement joins TRBV15 to TRBJ2-1, with D unclear. Germline V CDR1 and CDR2: LNHNV, YYDKDF (reference sequence). Between the trimmed V and J ends, which lost 0 bases and 4 bases, there was a span of 16 bases. This CDR3 has 17 amino acids. This chain's CDR3 is CATSRDITERIYNEQFF. The CDR3 DNA sequence: TGTGCCACCAGCAGAGATATAACAGAGAGAATTTACAATGAGCAGTTCTTC.

A note on this clone: This sample includes further DNA sequences coding for the same CDR3. The chain uses TRBV28 and TRBJ2-1, with D unclear. Trimming took 4 bases from V and 4 from J, leaving 2 bases between them. The V gene's germline CDR1 is MDHEN and CDR2 SYDVKM. The CDR3 is made up of 11 amino acids. CDR3 protein: CASSSYNEQFF. In DNA, the CDR3 is TGTGCCAGCAGTTCGTACAATGAGCAGTTCTTC.

The chain joins TRBV4-1 to TRBJ1-2; TRBD1 agrees at 10 bases. J gave up 2 bases and V 0 bases, and 3 bases lay outside the gene matches. This CDR3 is built from 16 residues. Looked up from germline, CDR1 is MGHRA and CDR2 is YSYEKL. The chain's CDR3 is CASSQDLTGGNYGYTF. The CDR3 coding sequence is TGCGCCAGCAGCCAAGACTTGACAGGGGGCAACTATGGCTACACCTTC.

The V call is TRBV30, the J call TRBJ2-7; TRBD1 aligns across 7 bases. CDR3 length: 14 residues. The V segment lost 4 bases and the J segment 9 bases; nucleotides outside the gene matches: 15. CDR1 is GTSNPN and CDR2 is SVGIG in the germline V gene (reference sequence). CDR3 region: CAWKNTRAGGRQYF. As DNA, the CDR3 is TGTGCCTGGAAGAACACTCGTGCAGGGGGAAGGCAGTACTTC.

The V call is TRBV19, the J call TRBJ2-1; TRBD1 or TRBD2 may be the D gene (5 bases each). This CDR3 comprises 14 residues. Germline V gives CDR1 LNHDA, CDR2 SQIVND (reference sequence). V was clipped by 7 bases and J by 6 bases, with 16 bases between them. The CDR3 sequence is CASKEGQGSNEQFF. In nucleotides, the CDR3 is TGTGCCAGTAAAGAGGGCCAGGGAAGCAATGAGCAGTTCTTC.

This clone was seen just once. This chain connects TRBV5-1 to TRBJ2-3; 8 nucleotides line up with TRBD2. The CDR3 is 15 amino acids. Germline lookup yields CDR1 SGHRS and CDR2 YFSETQ. Trimming took 4 bases from V and 4 from J; bases not matched to a gene: 8. CDR3 protein: CASSPRSGSPDTQYF. The CDR3 DNA is TGCGCCAGCAGCCCGAGGAGCGGGAGCCCAGATACGCAGTATTTT.